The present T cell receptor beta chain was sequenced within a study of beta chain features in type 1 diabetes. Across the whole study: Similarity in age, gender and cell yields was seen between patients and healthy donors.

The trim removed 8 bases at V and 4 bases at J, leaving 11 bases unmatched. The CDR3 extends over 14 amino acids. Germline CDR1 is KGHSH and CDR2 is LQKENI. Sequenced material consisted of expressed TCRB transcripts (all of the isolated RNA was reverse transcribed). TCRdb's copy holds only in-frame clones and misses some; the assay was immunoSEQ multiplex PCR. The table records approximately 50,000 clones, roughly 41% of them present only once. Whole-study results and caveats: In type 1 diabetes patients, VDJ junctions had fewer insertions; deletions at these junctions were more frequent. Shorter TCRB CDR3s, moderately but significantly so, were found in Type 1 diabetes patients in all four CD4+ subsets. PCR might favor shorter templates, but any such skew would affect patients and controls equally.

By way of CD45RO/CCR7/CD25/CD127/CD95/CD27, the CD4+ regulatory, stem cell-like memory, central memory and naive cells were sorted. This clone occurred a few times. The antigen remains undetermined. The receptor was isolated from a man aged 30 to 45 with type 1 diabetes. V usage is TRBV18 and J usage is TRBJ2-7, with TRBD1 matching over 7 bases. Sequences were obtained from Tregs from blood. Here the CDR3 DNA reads TGTGCCAGCGCAAAGGGACAGCCAGCATACGAGCAGTACTTC. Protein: CASAKGQPAYEQYF. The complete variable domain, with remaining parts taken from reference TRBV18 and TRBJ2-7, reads NAGVMQNPRHLVRRRGQEARLRCSPMKGHSHVYWYRQLPEEGLKFMVYLQKENIIDESGMPKERFSAEFPKEGPSILRIQQVVRGDSAAYFCASAKGQPAYEQYFGPGTRLTVT.